The 30 T cell receptor beta chains listed next were all sequenced from one sample in a study of blood T cell repertoires in COVID-19. Clones were sequenced by immunoSEQ multiplex PCR, and TCRdb holds only the in-frame ones, with some missing. The data show a few hundred thousand clones, 75% to 85% seen once. Source material: peripheral blood. The receptors were sampled from a woman aged 80 or over with COVID-19, enrolled during active disease.

Only a few counts were recorded for this clone. The chain uses TRBV6-4 and TRBJ2-3; D is perhaps TRBD2 (5 bases). Germline V gene sequence: CDR1 MRHNA, CDR2 SNTAGT. The CDR3 has 14 residues. V lost 5 bases, J lost 0 bases, and 9 bases lay in between. CDR3: CASSSGSSTDTQYF. Here the CDR3 DNA reads TGTGCCAGCAGTTCGGGATCTAGCACAGATACGCAGTATTTT.

The chain has TRBV10-3 and TRBJ1-1; 9 bases align to TRBD1. CDR1 is ENHRY, CDR2 SYGVKD, per germline. The CDR3 is 12 residues long. The V gene end was trimmed by 6 bases and the J gene end by 4 bases; junction bases not matched to a gene: 0. The CDR3 spells CAIRTGGTEAFF. CDR3 DNA: TGTGCCATCAGGACAGGGGGCACTGAAGCTTTCTTT.

The genes are TRBV27 and TRBJ1-6, with unresolved D. CDR3 length equals 14 residues. CDR1 is MNHEY, CDR2 SMNVEV, per germline (reference sequence). Between the trimmed V and J ends, which lost 6 bases and 4 bases, there was a span of 10 bases. The CDR3, as DNA: TGTGCCAGCAGCCAACGGGGTTATAATTCACCCCTCCACTTT. Translated, it gives CASSQRGYNSPLHF.

The CDR3 here is CASGEWSEAFF. The CDR3 bases are TGTGCTAGCGGCGAGTGGAGCGAAGCTTTCTTT. The V and J genes are TRBV12-5 and TRBJ1-1; D is uncertain. This CDR3 comprises 11 residues. Trimming removed 9 bases from V and 8 bases from J, with 13 bases in between. The germline gives CDR1 LGHNT, CDR2 FRNRAP.

The rearrangement joins TRBV11-2 to TRBJ1-2; D is perhaps TRBD1 (5 bases). CDR3 length equals 13 residues. Germline V gene data show CDR1 as SGHAT and CDR2 as FQNNGV. Trimming pared 3 bases from V and 6 bases from J, leaving 11 bases between. This CDR3 is CASSLALGDGYTF. CDR3 nucleotides: TGTGCCAGCAGCTTGGCCCTAGGGGATGGCTACACCTTC.

J is TRBJ2-1 and V is TRBV27; 10 bases are a match to TRBD2. In germline, CDR1 is MNHEY, CDR2 SMNVEV (reference sequence). This CDR3 spans 15 amino acids. Germline trimming cut 8 bases from V and 6 bases from J; bases unmatched to any gene: 10. Here the CDR3 DNA reads TGTGCCAGCTCCCGACGGACTAGCGGATCCAATGAGCAGTTCTTC. This encodes CASSRRTSGSNEQFF.

The J gene is TRBJ1-1, the V gene TRBV19; D is uncertain. The CDR3 is 16 residues long. V shed 7 bases and J shed 4 bases, with 22 bases lying between them. Germline CDR1 is LNHDA and CDR2 is SQIVND (reference sequence). The CDR3 bases are TGTGCCAGTACCGTATTTAGAGGAGGCCTAAGCACTGAAGCTTTCTTT. Protein sequence: CASTVFRGGLSTEAFF.

This chain joins TRBV6-4 and TRBJ2-1; the match to TRBD1 covers 7 bases. Trimming removed 6 bases from V and 0 bases from J; junction bases left unmatched: 5. Germline-derived CDR1 and CDR2 are MRHNA and SNTAGT. The CDR3 runs to 15 residues. CDR3: CASSKTGPSYNEQFF. The CDR3, as DNA: TGTGCCAGCAGCAAGACAGGGCCCTCCTACAATGAGCAGTTCTTC.

This clone has a handful of counts. The CDR3 reads CASSTGNRGGNYGYTF. In DNA form, the CDR3 reads TGTGCCAGTAGTACCGGTAACAGGGGAGGCAACTATGGCTACACCTTC. This chain links TRBV19 with TRBJ1-2; TRBD1 matches at 7 bases. CDR1 and CDR2 (germline): LNHDA, SQIVND (reference sequence). The V and J ends lost 4 bases and 2 bases, in that order; junction bases with no gene match: 10. This CDR3 comprises 16 residues.

This rearrangement joins TRBV10-3 to TRBJ2-2, with D possibly being TRBD1 (5 bases). Germline CDR1 ENHRY, CDR2 SYGVKD. The CDR3 is made up of 12 amino acids. Trimming left V 8 bases short and J 6 bases short, with 10 bases between. This CDR3 is CAIGRASGELFF. CDR3 bases: TGTGCCATCGGCAGGGCGTCCGGGGAGCTGTTTTTT.

The J gene is TRBJ2-7, the V gene TRBV30; D perhaps matches TRBD1 (6 bases). In germline, CDR1 is GTSNPN, CDR2 SVGIG (reference sequence). Trimming shortened V by 5 bases and J by 6 bases, and 11 bases separated the two germline ends. The CDR3 runs to 11 residues. The CDR3 region is CAWGGEGEQYF. DNA of the CDR3: TGTGCCTGGGGGGGCGAGGGCGAGCAGTACTTC.

The chain has TRBV7-2 and TRBJ2-4, with TRBD2 as a possible D gene (5 bases). This CDR3 contains 13 residues. Germline V CDR1 and CDR2: SGHTA, FQGNSA. Trimming removed 0 bases from V and 5 bases from J, with 5 bases in between. CDR3 bases: TGTGCCAGCAGCTTAGCAGCGGAAAACATTCAGTACTTC. It translates to CASSLAAENIQYF.

This chain joins TRBV7-9 and TRBJ1-4; possibly TRBD1 for D (6 bases). Germline CDR1 SEHNR, CDR2 FQNEAQ (reference sequence). CDR3 size: 14 residues. V was trimmed by 4 bases and J by 11 bases, leaving 17 bases between them. The CDR3 here is CASSSDLRGLKLFF. In nucleotides, the CDR3 is TGTGCCAGCAGCTCAGACCTGAGGGGGTTGAAACTGTTTTTT. The variable domain in full, completed from reference TRBV7-9 and TRBJ1-4, reads DTGVSQNPRHKITKRGQNVTFRCDPISEHNRLYWYRQTLGQGPEFLTYFQNEAQLEKSRLLSDRFSAERPKGSFSTLEIQRTEQGDSAMYLCASSSDLRGLKLFFGSGTQLSVL.

The rearrangement joins TRBV4-2 to TRBJ2-5; 9 bases align to TRBD2. Unmatched junction bases numbered 9, after V lost 3 bases and J lost 4 bases. Germline lookup yields CDR1 LGHNA and CDR2 YNFKEQ. This CDR3 is built from 16 residues. CDR3: CASSQGGGSGGETQYF. In nucleotides, the CDR3 is TGTGCCAGCAGCCAGGGGGGCGGTAGCGGGGGAGAGACCCAGTACTTC.

This chain connects TRBV7-2 to TRBJ2-7; D ambiguous. Per germline, CDR1 SGHTA and CDR2 FQGNSA. The V gene lost 5 bases and the J gene lost 0 bases, with 17 bases spanning the gap. The CDR3 sequence is 16 residues long. CDR3 residues: CASSPQPIGRSYEQYF. CDR3 bases: TGTGCCAGCAGCCCCCAACCAATTGGCCGCTCCTACGAGCAGTACTTC.

CDR3 loop: CASSGGQGMDYEQYF. The CDR3 DNA reads TGTGCCAGCAGCGGGGGACAGGGGATGGACTACGAGCAGTACTTC. This chain connects TRBV11-1 to TRBJ2-7; 10 bases line up with TRBD1. Germline trimming cut 5 bases from V and 3 bases from J; bases unmatched to any gene: 7. The CDR3 is 15 amino acids. Germline CDR1 reads SGHAT; CDR2 reads FQDESV (reference sequence).

The V call is TRBV5-1, the J call TRBJ1-4, with 7 nucleotides matching TRBD1. This CDR3 region has 16 residues. Germline values: CDR1 SGHRS, CDR2 YFSETQ. The V and J ends lost 4 bases and 0 bases, in that order; junction bases with no gene match: 6. The CDR3 DNA reads as TGCGCCAGCAGCACCGGGACAGAACCAACTAATGAAAAACTGTTTTTT. Encoded protein: CASSTGTEPTNEKLFF.

The chain is built from TRBV20-1 and TRBJ1-2; D uncertain. Per the germline V gene, CDR1 is DFQATT and CDR2 is SNEGSKA (reference sequence). The CDR3 extends over 12 amino acids. Trimming stripped 4 bases from V and 8 bases from J, with 14 bases between. The CDR3: CSATDLSRGYTF. CDR3 DNA sequence: TGCAGTGCTACTGACCTTTCTAGGGGCTACACCTTC.

This clone was recorded once. This chain links TRBV5-5 with TRBJ2-2, with D hard to call. This CDR3 comprises 13 residues. Looked up from germline, CDR1 is SGHKS and CDR2 is YYEKEE (reference sequence). V lost 4 bases and J 3 bases, leaving 7 bases between the germline ends. CDR3 DNA: TGTGCCAGCAGCCCCCTCCACACCGGGGAGCTGTTTTTT. Its protein is CASSPLHTGELFF.

The CDR3 loop reads CASSLVGIQGGYTF. The CDR3 nucleotides read TGTGCCAGCAGCTTAGTCGGGATACAGGGTGGCTACACCTTC. The V call is TRBV7-9, the J call TRBJ1-2; the D gene is possibly TRBD1 (6 bases). There are 14 residues in the CDR3. Germline-derived CDR1 and CDR2 are SEHNR and FQNEAQ (reference sequence). Deletions cut 1 base from V and 7 bases from J, with 13 bases between.

A few counts support this clone. The chain employs TRBV30 and TRBJ2-3, with D possibly being TRBD1 (5 bases). Germline V gene sequence: CDR1 GTSNPN, CDR2 SVGIG (reference sequence). Trimming shortened V by 3 bases and J by 6 bases, and 10 bases separated the two germline ends. This CDR3 region has 12 residues. In DNA form, the CDR3 reads TGTGCCTGGAGCCCGAAGGGGGATACGCAGTATTTT. Protein sequence: CAWSPKGDTQYF.

This clone appeared a single time. This chain connects TRBV19 to TRBJ1-4, with a tentative D call TRBD1 (5 bases). The CDR3 runs to 15 residues. Trimming cost V 6 bases and J 0 bases, with 11 bases left between them. The V gene's germline CDR1 is LNHDA and CDR2 SQIVND (reference sequence). The CDR3 coding sequence is TGTGCCAGTAGGACCGGGGGGTCAACTAATGAAAAACTGTTTTTT. It encodes CASRTGGSTNEKLFF.

The chain combines TRBV15 with TRBJ2-1; TRBD2 is a possible D gene (6 bases). Germline CDR1 is LNHNV and CDR2 is YYDKDF (reference sequence). Between the trimmed V and J ends, which lost 5 bases and 1 base, there was a span of 12 bases. The CDR3 covers 15 residues. CDR3 loop: CATSGRDLSYNEQFF. The CDR3 DNA follows: TGTGCCACCAGCGGGCGGGACCTGTCCTACAATGAGCAGTTCTTC.

The rearrangement uses TRBV4-2 and TRBJ2-7; 12 bases align to TRBD2. V shed 4 bases, J shed 7 bases, and the junction held 5 bases outside the gene matches. CDR1 and CDR2 from the germline V gene are LGHNA and YNFKEQ. This CDR3 comprises 14 residues. The CDR3 bases are TGTGCCAGCAGCCGACTAGCGGGAGCGAATGAGCAGTACTTC. Translation gives CASSRLAGANEQYF.

J is TRBJ1-5 and V is TRBV7-2; possible D gene TRBD1, 6 bases. CDR1 and CDR2 (germline): SGHTA, FQGNSA. Trimming stripped 3 bases from V and 6 bases from J, with 12 bases between. The CDR3 extends over 14 amino acids. Here the CDR3 reads CASSFSGARQPQHF. The CDR3 bases are TGTGCCAGCAGCTTTTCAGGGGCCCGTCAGCCCCAGCATTTT.

The chain links TRBV28 to TRBJ1-5, with a weak D call TRBD1 (6 bases). Per the germline V gene, CDR1 is MDHEN and CDR2 is SYDVKM. The CDR3 contains 16 residues. Trimming removed 1 base from V and 2 bases from J, with 12 bases in between. The CDR3 DNA reads TGTGCCAGCAGTTTATACCGGGACACTGGCAATCAGCCCCAGCATTTT. The encoded protein is CASSLYRDTGNQPQHF.

This clone was seen a single time. The rearrangement uses TRBV12-3 or TRBV12-4 and TRBJ1-2, with TRBD1 matching 7 bases. This CDR3 contains 13 residues. V gave up 6 bases and J gave up 7 bases; unmatched junction bases: 8. In nucleotides, the CDR3 is TGTGCCAGCAGCCGAGGGACAGTACCTGGCTACACCTTC. Translating it yields CASSRGTVPGYTF.

The chain has TRBV12-3 or TRBV12-4 and TRBJ1-1; D unresolved. CDR3 length: 13 residues. The V end lost 3 bases, the J end lost 2 bases, and 7 bases lay between the germline ends. The CDR3 DNA sequence: TGTGCCAGCAGTTTGTTTACAAACACTGAAGCTTTCTTT. This gives the protein CASSLFTNTEAFF.

V usage is TRBV7-9 and J usage is TRBJ1-3, with a tentative D call TRBD1 (6 bases). This CDR3 is built from 18 residues. The germline V gene has CDR1 SEHNR and CDR2 FQNEAQ (reference sequence). The ends were cut back, 5 bases at V and 0 bases at J, with 20 bases in the middle. CDR3 sequence reads: CASSRPATGASSGNTIYF. CDR3 sequence (DNA): TGTGCCAGCAGCCGCCCCGCGACAGGTGCGAGCTCTGGAAACACCATATATTTT.

DNA for the CDR3: TGTGCCAGCAGCTTAGCCTCGGCTAGCCATTTGGGCTACACCTTC. It codes for CASSLASASHLGYTF. This sequence joins TRBV7-9 and TRBJ1-2; D remains unclear. Germline V gene sequence: CDR1 SEHNR, CDR2 FQNEAQ (reference sequence). This CDR3 contains 15 residues. Trimming left V 0 bases short and J 8 bases short, with 16 bases between.